These T cell receptor beta chains were read from a single sample in a study of identifying expanded T cells in peripheral blood. Profiling relied on immunoSEQ multiplex PCR, and the TCRdb table lists in-frame clones only, not all of them. The data show tens of thousands of clones, approximately 88% seen once. The sample comprised blood. The source is a person aged 18 to 75 in good health. CDR3s include the opening cysteine and the closing phenylalanine or tryptophan. The D gene is left open where the match is weak. Rows give clone size only sometimes, using once, few, many, or a class for an expanded clone.

NA	TRBD1	TRBV6-4	TRBJ2-7	CASSYSSGQGGEQYF	TGTGCCAGCAGTTACTCGTCGGGACAGGGGGGCGAGCAGTACTTC
NA	NA	TRBV7-2	TRBJ1-2	CASSLIGGYGYTF	TGTGCCAGCAGCTTAATAGGGGGCTATGGCTACACCTTC
NA	NA	TRBV29-1	TRBJ2-3	CSVEPAWGDTQYF	TGCAGCGTTGAACCGGCGTGGGGTGATACGCAGTATTTT
NA	TRBD2	TRBV6-5	TRBJ2-7	CASRGGLAGDEQYF	TGTGCCAGCAGGGGGGGACTAGCGGGAGACGAGCAGTACTTC
NA	NA	TRBV30	TRBJ2-7	CAWSREIYEQYF	TGTGCCTGGAGTCGGGAGATCTACGAGCAGTACTTC
NA	NA	TRBV11-3	TRBJ2-3	CASSLDSAADTQYF	TGTGCCAGCAGCTTAGATTCCGCAGCAGATACGCAGTATTTT
NA	NA	TRBV15	TRBJ2-7	CAISRGSSYEQYF	TGTGCCATATCCAGGGGAAGCTCCTACGAGCAGTACTTC
NA	NA	TRBV5-6	TRBJ1-6	CASSPPPGANNSPLHF	TGTGCCAGCAGCCCTCCCCCAGGGGCGAATAATTCACCCCTCCACTTT
NA	NA	TRBV7-3	TRBJ2-3	CASSPQASTDTQYF	TGTGCCAGCAGCCCTCAGGCTAGCACAGATACGCAGTATTTT
once	NA	TRBV29-1	TRBJ2-3	CSVEGHLGTDTQYF	TGCAGCGTTGAGGGGCATCTAGGGACAGATACGCAGTATTTT
NA	NA	TRBV25-1	TRBJ1-3	CASSFPEGHSGNTIYF	TGTGCCAGCAGTTTTCCCGAGGGCCACTCTGGAAACACCATATATTTT
NA	NA	TRBV9	TRBJ2-3	CASSVATTTGNTQYF	TGTGCCAGCAGCGTAGCTACAACAACCGGGAATACGCAGTATTTT
NA	TRBD2	TRBV4-1	TRBJ2-7	CASRFTSGADYEQYF	TGCGCCAGCAGATTCACTAGCGGGGCAGACTACGAGCAGTACTTC
NA	TRBD1	TRBV2	TRBJ2-7	CASSKDRGLPYEQYF	TGTGCCAGCAGTAAAGACAGGGGTCTGCCCTACGAGCAGTACTTC
NA	NA	TRBV18	TRBJ2-3	CATGGRTGTLETDTQYF	TGTGCCACCGGGGGAAGAACCGGGACTTTAGAAACAGATACGCAGTATTTT
NA	NA	TRBV19	TRBJ2-1	CASSITLGQREQFF	TGTGCCAGTAGTATTACTCTAGGGCAGCGTGAGCAGTTCTTC
few	NA	TRBV2	TRBJ1-4	CASSESQPIDNEKLFF	TGTGCCAGCAGTGAATCTCAACCTATCGATAATGAAAAACTGTTTTTT
NA	NA	TRBV7-2	TRBJ2-7	CASSLGPLEQYF	TGTGCCAGCAGCTTAGGACCACTCGAGCAGTACTTC
NA	TRBD2	TRBV7-9	TRBJ2-5	CASMPAGLATQYF	TGTGCCAGCATGCCAGCGGGACTAGCGACCCAGTACTTC
NA	TRBD1	TRBV5-4	TRBJ1-3	CATTTGAGNTIYF	TGTGCCACCACGACAGGGGCCGGAAACACCATATATTTT
many	NA	TRBV5-8	TRBJ1-5	CASSLGTLGDQPQHF	TGTGCCAGCAGCTTGGGGACCTTGGGGGATCAGCCCCAGCATTTT
NA	NA	TRBV28	TRBJ2-5	CASSLETVQETQYF	TGTGCCAGCAGTTTAGAGACCGTCCAAGAGACCCAGTACTTC
few	NA	TRBV25-1	TRBJ2-7	CASSWSRGNEQYF	TGTGCCAGCAGTTGGTCCAGGGGCAACGAGCAGTACTTC
NA	NA	TRBV7-9	TRBJ2-5	CASSIPPGETQYF	TGTGCCAGCAGCATCCCCCCGGGGGAGACCCAGTACTTC